This T cell receptor (beta chain) appears in the sequencing data of a study of T cells in Graves' hyperthyroidism and ophthalmopathy. Study-level background: Pretreatment peripheral blood was obtained at initial diagnosis.

The sample holds many counts of this clonotype. A patient was excluded if there was uncontrolled infection, other autoimmune disease, pregnancy or lactation. Thyroid ultrasound and orbital computed tomography, with clinical symptoms and serum thyroxine and TRAb, informed diagnoses. The PBMCs were sourced from fresh peripheral blood (about 9.7 ml). Trimming stripped 2 bases from V and 6 bases from J, with 14 bases between. This CDR3 comprises 15 residues. The germline V gene encodes CDR1 MDHEN and CDR2 SYDVKM. TCR beta CDR3 sequences were amplified from RNA transcripts. TCR CDR3 regions were first amplified by RT-PCR with HTBI primers. TCRdb recomputed calls from the multiplex PCR reads with MiXCR, one row per CDR3 protein. The sample consists of a few hundred thousand distinct CDR3 sequences, roughly 15% of them appearing once.

The chain is built from TRBV28 and TRBJ2-1; no reliable D call. Sample: blood. The receptor was isolated from a woman aged 40 to 50 with Graves' hyperthyroidism that later progressed to Graves' ophthalmopathy. The CDR3, as DNA: TGTGCCAGCAGTTTAGGGTATTCTGAATCCAATGAGCAGTTCTTC. This translates into CASSLGYSESNEQFF.